This T cell receptor beta chain is from a study of blood T cell repertoires in COVID-19. Study-level background: Sample material is recorded as cDNA or gDNA derived from T cells, B-cell-depleted T cells, or PBMCs.

Original methodology: How many nucleated cells were present was estimated from reference gene primer amplification. Sequencing used immunoSEQ multiplex PCR; TCRdb keeps in-frame clones, though not all of them. The V and J calls and the clone size are those of that table, but D and trimming were determined from the DNA. The sample includes about 470,000 clones, roughly 87% of them seen just once. Participants, roughly 18 to 89 years old, spanned 24 US areas. The CDR3 has 17 residues. Germline lookup yields CDR1 SGHTS and CDR2 YDEGEE. Trimming removed 0 bases from V and 1 base from J, with 16 bases in between.

Sequencing was performed on PBMCs or T cells enriched from blood (not recorded which). The V call is TRBV5-8, the J call TRBJ1-1; no reliable D call. This clonotype was sampled from a woman aged 18-35 years who had recovered from COVID-19. CDR3 residues: CASSLGAISARNTEAFF. The CDR3 DNA is TGTGCCAGCAGCTTGGGGGCCATAAGTGCGAGGAACACTGAAGCTTTCTTT.